These T cell receptor beta chains were read from a single sample in a study of T cell responses to AZD1222 COVID-19 vaccine. The assay was immunoSEQ multiplex PCR, and TCRdb's table has in-frame clones only and misses some. The table lists more than 100,000 clones, 88% of them singletons, with approximately 8% in the top ten. The sample in question was peripheral blood, obtained on day 0 of AZD1222 vaccination. These TCRs come from an adult in good health. Both conserved end residues are part of each CDR3. Fields, in order: J gene, clone size, D gene, V gene, CDR3 protein, CDR3 DNA. A D gene is named only where the DNA matches it firmly. Rows give clone size only sometimes, using once, few, many, or a class for an expanded clone.

TRBJ2-5,.,.,TRBV3-1/TRBV3-2,CASYFDRTYQETQYF,TGTGCCAGCTACTTCGACAGAACATACCAAGAGACCCAGTACTTC
TRBJ2-7,.,.,TRBV7-3,CASSSPASGNEQYF,TGTGCCAGCAGCTCCCCGGCCTCCGGGAACGAGCAGTACTTC
TRBJ2-1,few,TRBD2,TRBV19,CASRPLTGGRTYNEQFF,TGTGCCAGTAGGCCACTGACTGGCGGGAGGACCTACAATGAGCAGTTCTTC
TRBJ1-2,few,TRBD1,TRBV11-2,CASSSAQGAGGYTF,TGTGCCAGCAGCTCTGCCCAGGGGGCTGGTGGCTACACCTTC
TRBJ1-1,few,.,TRBV2,CSSKGTWMNTEAFF,TGTTCCAGCAAGGGGACGTGGATGAACACTGAAGCTTTCTTT
TRBJ2-7,.,TRBD1,TRBV6-4,CASTNSRDRNNGSSYEQYF,TGTGCCAGCACAAATTCCCGGGACAGGAATAATGGGAGCTCCTACGAGCAGTACTTC
TRBJ2-7,.,TRBD1,TRBV10-1,CASSRDRSDEQYF,TGCGCCAGCAGCCGGGACAGGTCCGACGAGCAGTACTTC
TRBJ2-5,once,TRBD2,TRBV18,CASSPLGREPETQYF,TGTGCCAGCTCACCCCTTGGGCGGGAGCCAGAGACCCAGTACTTC
TRBJ1-5,.,.,TRBV27,CASSLSGGNQPQHF,TGTGCCAGCAGTTTATCAGGGGGCAATCAGCCCCAGCATTTT
TRBJ2-7,few,.,TRBV27,CASSPQGISSYEQYF,TGTGCCAGCAGCCCCCAGGGGATAAGCTCCTACGAGCAGTACTTC
TRBJ2-1,.,.,TRBV12-5,CASGPYSGPIGNEQFF,TGTGCTAGTGGTCCCTATAGCGGCCCTATAGGCAATGAGCAGTTCTTC
TRBJ2-3,.,.,TRBV19,CASSIGRLAGTDTQYF,TGTGCCAGTAGTATAGGGAGGCTAGCTGGCACAGATACGCAGTATTTT
TRBJ1-4,.,TRBD1,TRBV11-2,CASSQGGWINEKLFF,TGTGCCAGCAGCCAGGGGGGGTGGATAAATGAAAAACTGTTTTTT
TRBJ1-4,.,.,TRBV29-1,CSVDQGEKLFF,TGCAGCGTTGACCAGGGTGAAAAACTGTTTTTT
TRBJ2-7,.,.,TRBV5-4,CASSKTGTAYEQYF,TGTGCCAGCAGCAAAACAGGGACTGCCTACGAGCAGTACTTC
TRBJ2-3,.,TRBD2,TRBV4-1,CASSQDPSGGAYDTQYF,TGCGCCAGCAGCCAAGATCCAAGCGGGGGGGCCTACGATACGCAGTATTTT
TRBJ2-7,few,TRBD1,TRBV18,CASSTGQGLGEQYF,TGTGCCAGCTCGACTGGACAGGGCCTTGGGGAGCAGTACTTC
TRBJ2-5,.,.,TRBV6-1,CASSEALQGGRETQYF,TGTGCCAGCAGTGAAGCGTTGCAGGGGGGGAGAGAGACCCAGTACTTC
TRBJ1-3,.,.,TRBV10-3,CAISESSGNTIYF,TGTGCCATCAGTGAGTCTTCGGGAAACACCATATATTTT
TRBJ2-2,.,.,TRBV12-3/TRBV12-4,CASSPTPRELFF,TGTGCCAGCAGTCCTACGCCCCGGGAGCTGTTTTTT
TRBJ2-5,.,TRBD2,TRBV6-5,CASTLAVTYQETQYF,TGTGCCAGCACCCTAGCGGTCACATACCAAGAGACCCAGTACTTC
TRBJ1-2,.,.,TRBV19,CASSIEGNYGYTF,TGTGCCAGTAGTATCGAGGGGAACTATGGCTACACCTTC
TRBJ2-3,.,TRBD1,TRBV5-1,CASSLATGDTQYF,TGCGCCAGCAGCTTGGCGACAGGGGATACGCAGTATTTT
TRBJ2-1,.,TRBD2,TRBV5-4,CASSLQREGRNEQFF,TGTGCCAGCAGCTTGCAGCGGGAGGGCCGCAATGAGCAGTTCTTC
TRBJ1-6,.,TRBD1,TRBV3-1/TRBV3-2,CASSLGTGNSPLHF,TGTGCCAGCAGCCTCGGGACAGGCAATTCACCCCTCCACTTT
TRBJ1-1,.,TRBD1,TRBV12-5,CASGFESGTGALLEAFF,TGTGCTAGTGGTTTCGAAAGCGGAACAGGGGCCCTCCTTGAAGCTTTCTTT
TRBJ2-1,once,.,TRBV2,CASNLRSYNEQFF,TGTGCCAGCAATCTGCGATCCTACAATGAGCAGTTCTTC
TRBJ1-2,.,TRBD1,TRBV2,CASSEAGTGGYGYTF,TGTGCCAGCAGTGAGGCAGGAACAGGGGGCTATGGCTACACCTTC
TRBJ2-3,.,.,TRBV10-1,CASSESQGADTQYF,TGCGCCAGCAGTGAAAGTCAGGGCGCAGATACGCAGTATTTT
TRBJ2-7,.,.,TRBV7-6,CASSPSSTGISYEQYF,TGTGCCAGCAGCCCCAGTTCGACAGGAATCTCCTACGAGCAGTACTTC
TRBJ2-3,.,.,TRBV9,CASSDGSSTDTQYF,TGTGCCAGCAGCGACGGGAGCAGCACAGATACGCAGTATTTT
TRBJ2-7,.,TRBD1,TRBV4-1,CASSLTGTGTYEQYF,TGCGCCAGCAGTCTGACCGGGACAGGGACCTACGAGCAGTACTTC
TRBJ1-4,.,.,TRBV5-1,CASRLIPTNEKLFF,TGCGCCAGCAGGTTGATTCCAACTAATGAAAAACTGTTTTTT
TRBJ1-1,.,TRBD1,TRBV12-3/TRBV12-4,CASSLWDRAAFF,TGTGCCAGCAGTTTATGGGACAGAGCAGCTTTCTTT
TRBJ1-1,.,TRBD1,TRBV6-5,CASRIGGGKTEAFF,TGTGCCAGCAGGATAGGGGGCGGTAAAACTGAAGCTTTCTTT
TRBJ2-1,once,TRBD2,TRBV7-2,CASSLGGRVMEEQFF,TGTGCCAGCAGCTTAGGCGGGAGAGTTATGGAGGAGCAGTTCTTC
TRBJ2-2,.,TRBD2,TRBV5-1,CASSLLAGGPGTGELFF,TGCGCCAGCAGCTTGTTAGCGGGAGGGCCAGGGACCGGGGAGCTGTTTTTT
TRBJ2-5,.,.,TRBV28,CASLTGLVGTQYF,TGTGCCAGTCTCACAGGGCTTGTTGGGACCCAGTACTTC
TRBJ1-5,.,.,TRBV7-8,CASTLSSVNQPQHF,TGTGCCAGCACCCTGAGCTCCGTCAATCAGCCCCAGCATTTT
TRBJ2-7,.,TRBD1,TRBV2,CASGQGPSSYEQYF,TGTGCCAGCGGACAGGGTCCAAGCTCCTACGAGCAGTACTTC
TRBJ2-1,.,.,TRBV12-3/TRBV12-4,CASGGLTYNEQFF,TGTGCCAGCGGGGGACTTACCTACAATGAGCAGTTCTTC
TRBJ1-1,.,.,TRBV28,CASSGLNTEAFF,TGTGCCAGCAGTGGATTGAACACTGAAGCTTTCTTT
TRBJ2-7,.,TRBD1,TRBV18,CASSAGQGSHEQYF,TGTGCCAGCTCAGCGGGACAGGGTAGCCACGAGCAGTACTTC
TRBJ1-4,.,.,TRBV2,CASRGGGEKLFF,TGTGCCTCTAGGGGAGGAGGTGAAAAACTGTTTTTT
TRBJ1-3,.,TRBD1,TRBV4-1,CASSQEDWTGAGNTIYF,TGCGCCAGCAGCCAAGAGGACTGGACAGGGGCCGGAAACACCATATATTTT
TRBJ2-3,.,.,TRBV18,CASSPRVGDTQYF,TGTGCCAGCTCACCCCGGGTGGGAGATACGCAGTATTTT
TRBJ2-7,.,TRBD2,TRBV9,CASSPSGASYEQYF,TGTGCCAGCAGCCCTAGCGGAGCCTCCTACGAGCAGTACTTC
TRBJ1-2,.,.,TRBV3-1/TRBV3-2,CASSQVSKLLADGYTF,TGTGCCAGCAGCCAAGTTAGCAAGCTCTTGGCAGATGGCTACACCTTC
TRBJ1-2,.,.,TRBV15,CATSLGGGASGYTF,TGTGCCACCTCCCTCGGCGGGGGGGCGAGTGGCTACACCTTC
TRBJ2-7,.,TRBD1,TRBV27,CASSLRDPGQGSTYEQYF,TGTGCCAGCAGTTTGCGGGACCCCGGACAGGGGTCGACCTACGAGCAGTACTTC
TRBJ1-2,.,.,TRBV19,CASSLDRYGYTF,TGTGCCAGTAGCCTCGACAGATATGGCTACACCTTC
TRBJ2-1,.,TRBD2,TRBV6-5,CASSFGLANHNEQFF,TGTGCCAGCAGCTTTGGACTAGCTAACCACAATGAGCAGTTCTTC
TRBJ1-6,.,TRBD1,TRBV5-3,CARRKTGGRSPLHF,TGTGCCAGAAGGAAGACAGGGGGCCGCTCACCCCTCCACTTT
TRBJ2-1,once,TRBD2,TRBV13,CASSPGNSGSWSYNEQFF,TGTGCCAGCAGCCCGGGGAATAGCGGGAGCTGGTCCTACAATGAGCAGTTCTTC